These T cell receptor beta chains were read from a single sample in a study of T-cell memory formation after mild COVID-19. TCRdb redid the calling of the 5' RACE reads with MiXCR, one entry per CDR3 protein. The table has approximately 580,000 distinct CDR3 sequences, just over 20% seen once. The sequenced material came from PBMCs or a T cell subset sorted from them (not recorded which). These receptors originate from an adult woman who had mild COVID-19 (a few samples of this study predate the infection). Cell type and time point are not known. CDR3s leave out the opening cysteine and the closing phenylalanine or tryptophan. Size values are once, few and many counts, or a class for expanded clones, and some rows have none.

len,v_gene,abundance,j_gene,CDR3aa
13,TRBV15,once,TRBJ2-7,ATSSLGAEPYEQY
13,TRBV9,-,TRBJ2-3,AIPLRGTGFGTQY
12,TRBV11-2,few,TRBJ1-1,ASSWDRSNTEAF
13,TRBV9,-,TRBJ2-1,ASSVGTGFLGEQF
16,TRBV7-9,-,TRBJ2-3,ASSFDPYTSSRTDTQY
13,TRBV5-1,few,TRBJ1-1,ASSLSLAGSTEAF
10,TRBV20-1,few,TRBJ2-7,SASSGTYEQY
14,TRBV4-2,-,TRBJ1-5,ASSQDRGTGFQPQH
13,TRBV7-2,-,TRBJ2-2,ASSLLQGRTGELF
10,TRBV20-1,-,TRBJ2-7,SARGGPYEQY